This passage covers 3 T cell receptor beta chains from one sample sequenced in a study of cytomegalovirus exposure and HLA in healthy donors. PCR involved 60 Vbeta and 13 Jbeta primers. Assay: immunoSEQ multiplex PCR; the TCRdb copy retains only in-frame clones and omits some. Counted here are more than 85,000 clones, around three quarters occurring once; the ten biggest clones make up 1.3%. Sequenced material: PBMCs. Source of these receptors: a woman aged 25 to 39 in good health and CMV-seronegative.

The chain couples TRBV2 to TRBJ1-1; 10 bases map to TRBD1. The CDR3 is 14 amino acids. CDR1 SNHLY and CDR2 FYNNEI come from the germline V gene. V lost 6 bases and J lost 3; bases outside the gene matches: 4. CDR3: CASRTGTGDTEAFF. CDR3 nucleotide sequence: TGTGCCAGCAGGACCGGGACAGGGGACACTGAAGCTTTCTTT.

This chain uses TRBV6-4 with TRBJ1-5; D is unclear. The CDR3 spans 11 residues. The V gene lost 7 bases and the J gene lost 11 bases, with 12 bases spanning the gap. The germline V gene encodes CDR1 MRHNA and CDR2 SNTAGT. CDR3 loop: CASTRSVTQHF. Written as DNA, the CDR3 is TGTGCCAGCACCCGGTCCGTGACCCAGCATTTT.

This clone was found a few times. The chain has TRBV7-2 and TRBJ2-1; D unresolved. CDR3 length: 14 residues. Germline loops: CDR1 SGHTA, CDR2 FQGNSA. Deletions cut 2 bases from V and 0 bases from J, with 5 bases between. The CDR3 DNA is TGTGCCAGCAGCTTACGGAGCTCCTACAATGAGCAGTTCTTC. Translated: CASSLRSSYNEQFF.